One and the same sample provided the 25 T cell receptor beta chains below, sequenced in a study of beta chain features in type 1 diabetes. General study findings and limits: There was a moderate but significant shortening of TCRB CDR3s in all four CD4+ subsets of Type 1 diabetes patients.

Which antigens these TCRs recognize remains unknown. Reverse transcription of all isolated RNA meant that expressed TCRB transcripts were sequenced. Measured with immunoSEQ multiplex PCR; TCRdb has only the in-frame clones, and not every one. The table includes about 340,000 clones, less than 15% detected once. Sequenced sample: naive CD4+ T cells from blood. The origin of the receptors is a young woman with type 1 diabetes.

This clone was counted only a few times. The chain couples TRBV15 to TRBJ2-5; 13 positions match TRBD2. The ends lost 3 bases at V and 5 bases at J; junction bases unmatched: 3. The CDR3 runs to 15 residues. Looked up from germline, CDR1 is LNHNV and CDR2 is YYDKDF (reference sequence). Here the CDR3 reads CATSRTSGRSETQYF. The CDR3 DNA follows: TGTGCCACCAGCAGGACTAGCGGGAGGTCGGAGACCCAGTACTTC. Together with reference TRBV15 and TRBJ2-5, the CDR3 gives the full variable domain: DAMVIQNPRYQVTQFGKPVTLSCSQTLNHNVMYWYQQKSSQAPKLLFHYYDKDFNNEADTPDNFQSRRPNTSFCFLDIRSPGLGDTAMYLCATSRTSGRSETQYFGPGTRLLVL.

The chain carries TRBV28 and TRBJ2-7; 8 positions agree with TRBD2. Looked up from germline, CDR1 is MDHEN and CDR2 is SYDVKM. The CDR3 is made up of 16 amino acids. J gave up 2 bases and V 6 bases, and 12 bases lay outside the gene matches. The DNA for the CDR3 is TGTGCCAGCAGCCCTCCCGTAAGCGGGAGACCCTACGAGCAGTACTTC. Translation gives CASSPPVSGRPYEQYF.

This clone was seen a handful of times. This rearrangement joins TRBV30 to TRBJ2-2; D might be TRBD2 (6 bases). CDR1 is GTSNPN and CDR2 is SVGIG in the germline V gene (reference sequence). The CDR3 is 14 residues long. Trimming removed 4 bases from V and 2 bases from J, with 11 bases in between. The CDR3 DNA reads as TGTGCCTGGAACCGGGACTCTAACACCGGGGAGCTGTTTTTT. Residues: CAWNRDSNTGELFF.

This clone was found a few times. This sequence joins TRBV30 and TRBJ1-5; tentatively, D is TRBD1 (5 bases). CDR1 and CDR2 from the germline V gene are GTSNPN and SVGIG (reference sequence). V dropped 2 bases and J dropped 11 bases, with 19 bases sitting between them. The length of the CDR3 is 14 residues. CDR3 sequence (DNA): TGTGCCTGGAGTACCCCCGCGGGGGACCGGTCCCAGCATTTT. Protein: CAWSTPAGDRSQHF.

The chain is built from TRBV7-2 and TRBJ2-1, with 14 bases that match TRBD2. The ends lost 2 bases at V and 6 bases at J; junction bases unmatched: 9. CDR1 and CDR2 (germline): SGHTA, FQGNSA. The CDR3 runs 18 residues. The CDR3 protein is CASSLMSGGTSGSNEQFF. The CDR3, as DNA: TGTGCCAGCAGCTTAATGTCCGGGGGGACTAGCGGGAGCAATGAGCAGTTCTTC.

There are a few counts of this clone. This chain joins TRBV2 and TRBJ2-7; 11 bases are a match to TRBD2. There are 15 residues in the CDR3. Germline V gene lookup returns CDR1 SNHLY and CDR2 FYNNEI. V lost 6 bases, J lost 4 bases, and 8 bases stayed unmatched. This CDR3 reads CASSDTGTSGYEQYF. In nucleotides, the CDR3 is TGTGCCAGCAGCGACACCGGGACTAGCGGATACGAGCAGTACTTC.

The gene calls are TRBV29-1 and TRBJ2-7; TRBD2 is a possible D gene (5 bases). Looked up from germline, CDR1 is SQVTM and CDR2 is ANQGSEA. The CDR3 is 13 residues long. Trimming took off 3 bases at V and 2 bases at J, with 11 bases between the two ends. CDR3 loop: CSVDGKGAYEQYF. The CDR3 DNA reads as TGCAGCGTTGACGGGAAAGGCGCCTACGAGCAGTACTTC.

This clone was detected only a few times. The V call is TRBV30, the J call TRBJ1-5; D uncertain. Per the germline V gene, CDR1 is GTSNPN and CDR2 is SVGIG (reference sequence). The CDR3 totals 13 residues. Trimming took off 0 bases at V and 5 bases at J, with 8 bases between the two ends. The chain's CDR3 is CAWSVGVDQPQHF. CDR3 coding DNA: TGTGCCTGGAGTGTAGGAGTTGATCAGCCCCAGCATTTT.

This sequence joins TRBV5-6 and TRBJ1-1; perhaps TRBD1 as D (5 bases). With 4 bases removed from V and 4 bases from J, the gap between germline ends came to 11 bases. Germline values: CDR1 SGHDT, CDR2 YYEEEE. The CDR3 sequence is 13 residues long. The CDR3 DNA is TGTGCCAGCAGCAGTATCGGGGGCACTGAAGCTTTCTTT. It encodes CASSSIGGTEAFF.

The chain joins TRBV11-2 to TRBJ2-1; the match to TRBD1 covers 8 bases. V gave up 3 bases and J gave up 7 bases; unmatched junction bases: 11. This CDR3 is 16 amino acids long. From germline, CDR1 is SGHAT and CDR2 FQNNGV. The CDR3 sequence: CASSLAHRGSVNEQFF. CDR3 nucleotide sequence: TGTGCCAGCAGCTTGGCCCACAGGGGGTCGGTGAATGAGCAGTTCTTC.

CDR3 DNA sequence: TGTGCCAGTAGTATGGGGGAGGGAGTTGGCAATCAGCCCCAGCATTTT. This translates into CASSMGEGVGNQPQHF. The genes are TRBV19 and TRBJ1-5, with a tentative D call TRBD1 (5 bases). V shed 3 bases and J shed 2 bases, with 14 bases lying between them. Germline CDR1 and CDR2: LNHDA and SQIVND (reference sequence). There are 16 residues in the CDR3.

This clone turned up a few times. The chain couples TRBV5-1 to TRBJ2-2, with 8 positions matching TRBD1. From germline, CDR1 is SGHRS and CDR2 YFSETQ. Trimming took 0 bases from V and 1 from J; bases not matched to a gene: 8. The CDR3 spans 18 residues. The CDR3 region is CASSLVVPGTGNTGELFF. The DNA of the CDR3 is TGCGCCAGCAGCTTGGTGGTTCCCGGGACAGGGAACACCGGGGAGCTGTTTTTT.

The chain employs TRBV6-6 and TRBJ2-5; TRBD2 matches at 8 bases. The germline CDR1 and CDR2 sequences are MNHNY and SVGAGI (reference sequence). V shed 2 bases, J shed 5 bases, and the junction held 4 bases outside the gene matches. The CDR3 has 14 residues. CDR3 region: CASSYRSGMETQYF. CDR3 coding DNA: TGTGCCAGCAGTTACCGTAGCGGGATGGAGACCCAGTACTTC.

This sequence joins TRBV7-9 and TRBJ2-7; 7 bases fit TRBD1. The CDR3 runs 16 residues. The junction had 13 bases not matched to a gene; V was cut back by 5 bases and J by 3 bases. Germline-derived CDR1 and CDR2 are SEHNR and FQNEAQ (reference sequence). CDR3 nucleotide sequence: TGTGCCAGCAGCCCACCTTTGTGGGACAGCTTCTACGAGCAGTACTTC. Translating it yields CASSPPLWDSFYEQYF.

The chain combines TRBV7-2 with TRBJ2-3, with 10 bases matching TRBD2. The CDR3 is 19 residues long. Germline CDR1 SGHTA, CDR2 FQGNSA. V lost 5 bases, J lost 2 bases, and 16 bases stayed unmatched. DNA of the CDR3: TGTGCCAGCAGCGCCCTCCTCGGACTAGCGGCCTTACTCACAGATACGCAGTATTTT. Translation: CASSALLGLAALLTDTQYF.

This clone was counted only a few times. The chain carries TRBV19 and TRBJ2-7; D not certain. V was shortened by 10 bases and J by 2 bases, with 15 bases between the two germline ends. CDR3 size: 13 residues. Germline V gene data show CDR1 as LNHDA and CDR2 as SQIVND (reference sequence). The CDR3 DNA is TGTGCCACTACGCGGAACCGTACCTACGAGCAGTACGTC. Protein: CATTRNRTYEQYV.

The V and J genes are TRBV28 and TRBJ1-2, with TRBD1 identical over 10 bases. Trimming cost V 5 bases and J 7 bases; bases outside gene matches: 10. The CDR3 extends over 15 amino acids. Germline V CDR1 and CDR2: MDHEN, SYDVKM. CDR3 DNA: TGTGCCAGCAGTCTGACGGACAGGGGGATGAGTGGCTACACCTTC. Translated: CASSLTDRGMSGYTF.

This clone was recorded a few times. The genes are TRBV29-1 and TRBJ1-1, with 7 bases that match TRBD1. Germline V gene data show CDR1 as SQVTM and CDR2 as ANQGSEA. CDR3 length: 12 amino acids. The CDR3 sequence is CTTRTGNTEAFF. The CDR3 DNA reads as TGCACCACTCGGACAGGAAACACTGAAGCTTTCTTT.

Only a few counts were recorded for this clone. J is TRBJ2-3 and V is TRBV19, with D tentatively TRBD2 (6 bases). The CDR3 has 14 amino acids. Germline lookup yields CDR1 LNHDA and CDR2 SQIVND (reference sequence). V was cut by 6 bases and J by 5 bases, with 15 bases left in between. The CDR3 region has the DNA TGTGCCAGTAGGAACCTTCCCGGGGGAGATACGCAGTATTTT. This encodes CASRNLPGGDTQYF. Full variable domain (missing parts from reference TRBV19 and TRBJ2-3): DGGITQSPKYLFRKEGQNVTLSCEQNLNHDAMYWYRQDPGQGLRLIYYSQIVNDFQKGDIAEGYSVSREKKESFPLTVTSAQKNPTAFYLCASRNLPGGDTQYFGPGTRLTVL.

This clone was seen a few times. The chain employs TRBV5-1 and TRBJ2-2; the match to TRBD1 covers 7 bases. The junction had 13 bases not matched to a gene; V was cut back by 4 bases and J by 7 bases. The CDR3 consists of 16 residues. Germline V gene lookup returns CDR1 SGHRS and CDR2 YFSETQ. As DNA, the CDR3 is TGCGCCAGCAGCGTCGGAATAACAGGGGACGGCGGGGAGCTGTTTTTT. It encodes CASSVGITGDGGELFF. Full variable domain (remainder filled in from reference TRBV5-1 and TRBJ2-2): KAGVTQTPRYLIKTRGQQVTLSCSPISGHRSVSWYQQTPGQGLQFLFEYFSETQRNKGNFPGRFSGRQFSNSRSEMNVSTLELGDSALYLCASSVGITGDGGELFFGEGSRLTVL.

This clone was observed a handful of times. The J gene is TRBJ2-1, the V gene TRBV18; TRBD1 aligns across 7 bases. V lost 3 bases and J lost 2; bases outside the gene matches: 10. From germline, CDR1 is KGHSH and CDR2 LQKENI. This CDR3 is built from 17 residues. CDR3: CASSPGDRALTYNEQFF. In DNA form, the CDR3 reads TGTGCCAGCTCACCTGGTGACAGGGCCCTTACCTACAATGAGCAGTTCTTC.

The V call is TRBV29-1, the J call TRBJ1-1, with D possibly being TRBD1 (6 bases). The germline V gene encodes CDR1 SQVTM and CDR2 ANQGSEA. The ends were cut back, 3 bases at V and 6 bases at J, with 20 bases in the middle. The CDR3 totals 15 residues. Written as DNA, the CDR3 is TGCAGCGTTGACCCCTGGCCCGTAACAGGGTCTGAAGCTTTCTTT. It encodes CSVDPWPVTGSEAFF. The full variable domain, completed using reference TRBV29-1 and TRBJ1-1, is SAVISQKPSRDICQRGTSLTIQCQVDSQVTMMFWYRQQPGQSLTLIATANQGSEATYESGFVIDKFPISRPNLTFSTLTVSNMSPEDSSIYLCSVDPWPVTGSEAFFGQGTRLTVV.

This clone was found a few times. This chain uses TRBV4-1 with TRBJ2-1; no firm D call. Trimming cost V 6 bases and J 8 bases, with 11 bases left between them. The CDR3 extends over 12 amino acids. CDR1 is MGHRA, CDR2 YSYEKL, per germline. In DNA, the CDR3 is TGCGCCAGCAGTCCGAGCCCTCATGAGCAGTTCTTC. It codes for CASSPSPHEQFF.

In its sample, this clone was seen a few times. The V gene is TRBV4-1, the J gene TRBJ2-3, with 13 nucleotides matching TRBD2. This CDR3 is built from 18 residues. Germline CDR1 and CDR2: MGHRA and YSYEKL. Trimming removed 2 bases from V and 5 bases from J; junction bases left unmatched: 10. The CDR3 loop is CASSQQPGLAGLEDTQYF. DNA of the CDR3: TGCGCCAGCAGCCAACAACCGGGACTAGCGGGATTGGAAGATACGCAGTATTTT.

The J gene is TRBJ2-1, the V gene TRBV7-3; 12 positions agree with TRBD2. The ends lost 6 bases at V and 0 bases at J; junction bases unmatched: 3. From germline, CDR1 is SGHTA and CDR2 FQGTGA. The CDR3 totals 16 residues. The DNA of the CDR3 is TGTGCCAGCAGATTGACTAGCGGGGGCTCCTACAATGAGCAGTTCTTC. Translated: CASRLTSGGSYNEQFF.